The subject of this entry is one T cell receptor (beta chain). Its antigen specificity is not known. The input lacks base qualities; no much larger clone sits a single base away. Libraries were made using the immunoSEQ multiplex PCR assay. What TCRdb holds here is the immuneACCESS table cut down to in-frame rearrangements. Part of the clones is not present; checked against another copy, under half of the missing clones reflect an unresolved V gene, and the others are unexplained. The sample contains about 27,000 clones, over 90% of them found a single time. The top ten hold 18% of the sample. Repertoires were sampled repeatedly over the course of chemoradiotherapy so that clonal expansion in the tumor microenvironment could be followed. This entry is derived from a study of chemoradiotherapy in HPV16-positive cancers (dated 2022 in TCRdb). For the study in its entirety: Candidate HPV-specific T-cell clones and common TCR motifs were defined by functional T-cell assays performed on cells from a couple of HPV16-positive patients. The candidate HPV-specific TCRs and motifs were subsequently tracked in TCR repertoires obtained from roughly 90 patients with HPV-related cancers. The study asked whether T-cell immunity to the HPV oncoproteins E6 and E7 changes during chemoradiotherapy and whether this immunity affects survival. Broader findings and caveats from the paper: Improved recurrence-free survival in HPV16-positive patients was associated with expansion of HPV-responsive T cells during chemoradiotherapy. Only two HPV16-positive patients were used to derive the functional definition of HPV-specific T cells, and the survival association was reported for HPV16-positive patients. Expansion of candidate HPV-specific clones and E7-related TCR motifs was observed in the tumor microenvironment during treatment, whereas no such expansion was observed for non-HPV-specific T cells.

This TCR was recovered from a human donor with HPV-associated anogenital cancer. Source: blood, taken from a patient who underwent chemoradiotherapy.

The nucleotide sequence is TGTGCCAGCTCAAAAACAGGGAGGTGGGAGCAGTTCTTC. The translation is CASSKTGRWEQFF. Rearrangement joined TRBV18 to TRBJ2-1; the D call is tentative, TRBD1 or TRBD2, as each matches 6 bases. The CDR3 contains 13 residues, cysteine and phenylalanine counted. Here the CDR3 DNA is all that survives: 39 bases in frame from base 1. As encoded in the germline V gene, CDR1 is KGHSH while CDR2 is LQKENI. V is reduced by 5 bases and J by 10 bases, leaving a spacing of 15 bases between them.